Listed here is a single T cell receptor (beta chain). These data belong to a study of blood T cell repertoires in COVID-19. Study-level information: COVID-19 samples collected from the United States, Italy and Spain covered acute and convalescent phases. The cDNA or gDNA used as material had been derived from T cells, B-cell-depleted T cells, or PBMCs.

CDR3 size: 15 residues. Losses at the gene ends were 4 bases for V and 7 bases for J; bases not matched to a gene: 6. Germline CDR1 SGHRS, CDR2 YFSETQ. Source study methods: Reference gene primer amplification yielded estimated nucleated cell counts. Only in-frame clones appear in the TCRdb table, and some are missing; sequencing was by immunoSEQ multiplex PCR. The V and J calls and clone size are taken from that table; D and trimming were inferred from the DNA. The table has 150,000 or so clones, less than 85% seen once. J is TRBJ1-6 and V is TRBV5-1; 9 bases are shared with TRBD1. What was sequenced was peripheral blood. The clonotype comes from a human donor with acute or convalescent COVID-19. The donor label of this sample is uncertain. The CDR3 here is CASSGGTGQNSPLHF. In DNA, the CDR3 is TGCGCCAGCAGCGGGGGGACAGGGCAAAATTCACCCCTCCACTTT. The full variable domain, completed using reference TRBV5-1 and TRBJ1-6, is KAGVTQTPRYLIKTRGQQVTLSCSPISGHRSVSWYQQTPGQGLQFLFEYFSETQRNKGNFPGRFSGRQFSNSRSEMNVSTLELGDSALYLCASSGGTGQNSPLHFGNGTRLTVT.